This T cell receptor (beta chain) was captured in a study of early T cells in non-severe SARS-CoV-2 infection (dated by TCRdb to the early 2020s). Background for the entire study: Because TCR sequencing relied on bulk RNA taken from unsorted whole blood, pairing of alpha and beta chains was not possible. Overall results and qualifications from the work: VDJdb matching was skewed toward anti-spike CD8 responses and likely underestimated virus-specific expansions, missing private and CD4 specificities.

The CDR3 contains 13 residues, cysteine and phenylalanine counted. Just CDR3 DNA is preserved here, 39 bases in frame from base 1. At the junction V is shortened by 8 bases and J by 8 bases, with 16 bases in between. Notes on this clonotype: Its recognized antigen is unknown. There are no base qualities to consult, and no much larger clone falls within one base.

Libraries were prepared through 5' RACE. TCRdb shows the sequencer as NextSeq 500. To correct for sequencing error and PCR bias, the TCR library protocol tagged individual cDNA molecules with unique molecular identifiers. Both TCR alpha and beta chains were sequenced, and tight co-correlation was observed between alpha and beta sequence abundances in each sample. The authors' analysis ran thus. Decombinator V4 was used to perform V gene, J gene and CDR3 annotation of TCR sequences. TCRs were defined as expanded if a significant change between any two time points was detected under a Poisson model with p below 0.0001. TCR abundances were normalised to the total number of TCRs sequenced per sample and expressed as counts per million. TRAV1-2 paired with TRAJ12, TRAJ20 or TRAJ33 defined MAIT TCRs, while TRAV10 paired with TRAJ18 defined iNKT TCRs. A search of VDJdb, accessed on 1 November 2021, was run for TCRs annotated to CMV, EBV and SARS-CoV-2, with TCRs annotated for multiple antigens excluded. TCRdb ran its own pipeline on the public reads, namely fastp trimming at Q25 and MiXCR clone calling, and kept in-frame beta chains. Identical CDR3 protein sequences are pooled into one entry, listed with their most common genes and DNA. TCRdb's processing, not the authors' own work, is the source of the V and J calls. The sample contains 70,000 or so distinct CDR3 sequences, 9.5% to 15% of them found a single time. Together, the top ten hold around 1.3% of the sample.

Set within a cohort of healthcare workers in London, UK, this nested case-control study involved weekly PCR testing of nasopharyngeal swabs along with blood sampling. Healthcare workers were enrolled in the week of the UK lockdown, from 23 to 31 March 2020, and were followed every week for up to roughly 16 weeks. The source of this sequence is an adult who was a healthcare worker with PCR-confirmed SARS-CoV-2 infection or an uninfected control (not recorded which). The rearrangement combines TRBV12-3 or TRBV12-4 with TRBJ2-1, with TRBD2 as a weak D call on 5 bases. Source material: whole blood. The CDR3 region: CASGPKAGDEQFF. The sequenced DNA: TGTGCCAGCGGCCCAAAGGCGGGCGATGAGCAGTTCTTC.